One and the same sample provided the 18 T cell receptor beta chains below, sequenced in a study of CD8 T cells in Susac syndrome. The authors reverse transcribed 0.5 to 1 ug RNA with random hexamers. MiXCR, applied by TCRdb to the immunoSEQ multiplex PCR reads, yields one record per CDR3 protein. The sample yields 150,000 to 200,000 distinct CDR3 sequences, around 96% seen once. The specimen sequenced was CD8+ T cells from PBMCs. These receptors originate from a human donor with multiple sclerosis.

The chain is built from TRBV2 and TRBJ2-5, with D unclear. Germline CDR1 SNHLY, CDR2 FYNNEI. This CDR3 is built from 13 residues. The V gene lost 1 base and the J gene lost 5 bases, with 8 bases spanning the gap. The CDR3 coding sequence is TGTGCCAGCAGTGAAGGAATCTTTGAGACCCAGTACTTC. Protein product: CASSEGIFETQYF.

This chain uses TRBV10-3 with TRBJ1-2; the match to TRBD1 covers 8 bases. This CDR3 has 14 residues. Germline V gene sequence: CDR1 ENHRY, CDR2 SYGVKD. The V gene end was trimmed by 6 bases and the J gene end by 3 bases; junction bases not matched to a gene: 6. In DNA, the CDR3 is TGTGCCATCAGCCAAGACAGGGGATACTATGGCTACACCTTC. Protein sequence: CAISQDRGYYGYTF.

The chain has TRBV7-9 and TRBJ2-7; a possible D gene is TRBD2 (5 bases). Germline lookup yields CDR1 SEHNR and CDR2 FQNEAQ (reference sequence). CDR3 size: 13 residues. Trimming shortened V by 4 bases and J by 4 bases, and 11 bases separated the two germline ends. This chain's CDR3 is CASSSSGEYEQYF. DNA of the CDR3: TGTGCCAGCAGCTCCTCCGGGGAATACGAGCAGTACTTC.

The J gene is TRBJ1-1, the V gene TRBV29-1; 8 bases agree with TRBD1. CDR3 size: 14 residues. Germline values: CDR1 SQVTM, CDR2 ANQGSEA. Trimming at V came to 4 bases and at J to 1 base, leaving 5 bases not matched to a gene. As DNA, the CDR3 is TGCAGCGTTGTTGCGGGGACAGGGAACACTGAAGCTTTCTTT. Translating it yields CSVVAGTGNTEAFF.

The V call is TRBV12-3 or TRBV12-4, the J call TRBJ2-5; D gene ambiguous. This CDR3 has 12 residues. Between the trimmed V and J ends, which lost 7 bases and 7 bases, there was a span of 13 bases. The DNA for the CDR3 is TGTGCCAGCATGGGTCTACCCGGGACCCAGTACTTC. This encodes CASMGLPGTQYF.

V usage is TRBV5-6 and J usage is TRBJ2-2, with no clear D. The length of the CDR3 is 14 residues. The germline CDR1 and CDR2 sequences are SGHDT and YYEEEE. Trimming removed 3 bases from V and 1 base from J, with 7 bases in between. The chain's CDR3 is CASSSSGNTGELFF. The CDR3, as DNA: TGTGCCAGCAGCTCGTCCGGGAACACCGGGGAGCTGTTTTTT.

V gene TRBV2 combines with J gene TRBJ2-1; 10 bases map to TRBD1. This CDR3 has 15 amino acids. Germline values: CDR1 SNHLY, CDR2 FYNNEI. V gave up 6 bases and J gave up 7 bases; unmatched junction bases: 9. In DNA, the CDR3 is TGTGCCAGCAGCCCGGGACAGGGGCTCCGGAATGAGCAGTTCTTC. Its translation is CASSPGQGLRNEQFF.

The chain carries TRBV30 and TRBJ2-1, with D tentatively TRBD2 (6 bases). From germline, CDR1 is GTSNPN and CDR2 SVGIG (reference sequence). V dropped 1 base and J dropped 1 base, with 11 bases sitting between them. CDR3 length equals 15 residues. CDR3 loop: CAWSAGTRSYNEQFF. The CDR3 coding sequence is TGTGCCTGGAGTGCGGGGACTCGATCCTACAATGAGCAGTTCTTC.

This chain joins TRBV27 and TRBJ1-2; 8 positions agree with TRBD1. The CDR3 has 13 residues. Trimming took 5 bases from V and 8 from J; bases not matched to a gene: 7. Germline CDR1 MNHEY, CDR2 SMNVEV (reference sequence). The CDR3 sequence: CASSLQGAQGYTF. The CDR3 coding sequence is TGTGCCAGCAGTCTTCAGGGGGCGCAAGGCTACACCTTC.

This clonotype was counted once. This rearrangement joins TRBV27 to TRBJ1-4; maybe TRBD1 (5 bases). The CDR3 is 15 amino acids. CDR1 is MNHEY and CDR2 is SMNVEV in the germline V gene (reference sequence). Trimming took 3 bases from V and 8 from J, leaving 16 bases between them. The DNA for the CDR3 is TGTGCCAGCAGTTTGATTTCCGGGGCTCGAGAAAAACTGTTTTTT. The encoded protein is CASSLISGAREKLFF. Together with reference TRBV27 and TRBJ1-4, the CDR3 gives the full variable domain: EAQVTQNPRYLITVTGKKLTVTCSQNMNHEYMSWYRQDPGLGLRQIYYSMNVEVTDKGDVPEGYKVSRKEKRNFPLILESPSPNQTSLYFCASSLISGAREKLFFGSGTQLSVL.

The chain links TRBV15 to TRBJ2-3, with 9 bases matching TRBD1. The CDR3 is made up of 16 amino acids. The V gene end was trimmed by 5 bases and the J gene end by 9 bases; junction bases not matched to a gene: 15. Looked up from germline, CDR1 is LNHNV and CDR2 is YYDKDF (reference sequence). The CDR3 loop reads CATSEDRGRPWGTQYF. The DNA for the CDR3 is TGTGCCACCAGCGAGGACAGGGGACGCCCATGGGGGACGCAGTATTTT.

V is TRBV29-1 and J is TRBJ2-5, with TRBD2 matching 7 bases. CDR3 size: 14 residues. V was pared by 3 bases and J by 1 base, with 5 bases of the junction left unmatched. Germline V lookup: CDR1 SQVTM, CDR2 ANQGSEA. CDR3 sequence: CSVESTSAQETQYF. CDR3 bases: TGCAGCGTTGAGAGTACTAGCGCCCAAGAGACCCAGTACTTC.

This chain connects TRBV11-1 to TRBJ2-1; 12 bases map to TRBD2. J lost 6 bases, V lost 5 bases, and 5 bases had no gene match. CDR3 length: 15 amino acids. Germline CDR1 reads SGHAT; CDR2 reads FQDESV (reference sequence). Here the CDR3 reads CASSRGLAGFNEQFF. The CDR3 DNA sequence: TGTGCCAGCAGCAGAGGACTAGCGGGATTCAATGAGCAGTTCTTC.

This chain uses TRBV3-1 with TRBJ1-6; D call uncertain. V gave up 4 bases and J gave up 1 base, with 2 bases separating them. Germline loops: CDR1 LGHDT, CDR2 YNNKEL (reference sequence). This CDR3 is 13 amino acids long. The CDR3 sequence: CASSPSYNSPLHF. Here the CDR3 DNA reads TGTGCCAGCAGCCCATCCTATAATTCACCCCTCCACTTT.

J is TRBJ1-1 and V is TRBV29-1; 7 bases agree with TRBD1. The germline CDR1 and CDR2 sequences are SQVTM and ANQGSEA. With V trimmed by 5 bases and J by 4 bases, 13 bases remained unmatched. The CDR3 has 15 amino acids. The CDR3 nucleotides read TGCAGCGTTTGCGCGGGACAGAGTGAGGGCACTGAAGCTTTCTTT. This encodes CSVCAGQSEGTEAFF.

The J gene is TRBJ2-3, the V gene TRBV12-3 or TRBV12-4; D is possibly TRBD2 (6 bases). There are 18 residues in the CDR3. Trimming cost V 4 bases and J 0 bases, with 20 bases left between them. CDR3 bases: TGTGCCAGCAGTTCATCTCCTCGACTAGTCCTTAGCACAGATACGCAGTATTTT. Protein sequence: CASSSSPRLVLSTDTQYF.

The chain links TRBV27 to TRBJ1-2; D may be TRBD1 (6 bases). Per germline, CDR1 MNHEY and CDR2 SMNVEV (reference sequence). With 5 bases removed from V and 3 bases from J, the gap between germline ends came to 16 bases. The CDR3 spans 15 residues. CDR3 residues: CASSQTGPPYYGYTF. Written as DNA, the CDR3 is TGTGCCAGCAGTCAAACAGGGCCCCCATACTATGGCTACACCTTC.

The CDR3 coding sequence is TGTGCCAGCACCTACCACCCCGGGAACACTGAAGCTTTCTTT. Translation gives CASTYHPGNTEAFF. The rearrangement links TRBV27 to TRBJ1-1; D gene unclear. Trimming cost V 7 bases and J 1 base, with 13 bases left between them. The V gene's germline CDR1 is MNHEY and CDR2 SMNVEV (reference sequence). This CDR3 spans 14 amino acids.